What follows are 14 T cell receptor beta chains derived from one specimen sequenced in a study of cytomegalovirus exposure and HLA in healthy donors. PCR was performed using 60 Vbeta and 13 Jbeta primers. Clones were read by immunoSEQ multiplex PCR, and TCRdb kept only the in-frame ones, dropping some. The sample has roughly 200,000 clones; around 74% are singletons. The specimen sequenced was PBMCs. The receptor source for this set is a male donor in good health and CMV-seronegative.

The chain joins TRBV4-2 to TRBJ2-5, with D perhaps TRBD2 (6 bases). Germline V CDR1 and CDR2: LGHNA, YNFKEQ. The CDR3 contains 16 residues. V lost 2 bases and J 2 bases, leaving 15 bases between the germline ends. CDR3 in DNA: TGTGCCAGCAGCCAATCATATGGGACTCTACAAGAGACCCAGTACTTC. Amino acid sequence: CASSQSYGTLQETQYF.

This clone was picked up a small number of times. This chain uses TRBV6-6 with TRBJ2-3; TRBD2 matches 12 bases. The length of the CDR3 is 15 residues. J lost 1 base, V lost 8 bases, and 4 bases had no gene match. The germline gives CDR1 MNHNY, CDR2 SVGAGI (reference sequence). This CDR3 reads CASRTSGIGTDTQYF. In nucleotides, the CDR3 is TGTGCCAGCCGGACTAGCGGGATAGGCACAGATACGCAGTATTTT.

The CDR3: CASRPHSYEQYF. CDR3 nucleotides: TGTGCCAGCAGGCCTCATTCCTACGAGCAGTACTTC. This chain uses TRBV6-5 with TRBJ2-5; D ambiguous. The last part of the DNA fits TRBJ2-7 better; the J call may be wrong. This CDR3 has 12 amino acids. Looked up from germline, CDR1 is MNHEY and CDR2 is SVGAGI.

The rearrangement joins TRBV27 to TRBJ2-7; 8 nucleotides line up with TRBD2. Trimming at V came to 3 bases and at J to 0 bases, leaving 13 bases not matched to a gene. The CDR3 is made up of 18 amino acids. CDR1 is MNHEY and CDR2 is SMNVEV in the germline V gene (reference sequence). In DNA form, the CDR3 reads TGTGCCAGCAGTTTTAAGTTAGCGGGATCAACCCTCTCCTACGAGCAGTACTTC. Translated, it gives CASSFKLAGSTLSYEQYF.

This sequence joins TRBV30 and TRBJ1-5; 8 nucleotides agree with TRBD1. Germline values: CDR1 GTSNPN, CDR2 SVGIG (reference sequence). V dropped 3 bases and J dropped 2; count of bases not matched to a gene: 6. CDR3 length: 15 residues. The CDR3 loop reads CAWRGQGWRNQPQHF. CDR3 coding DNA: TGTGCCTGGAGAGGACAGGGATGGCGCAATCAGCCCCAGCATTTT.

The J gene is TRBJ2-2, the V gene TRBV28; 11 bases match TRBD1. Germline lookup yields CDR1 MDHEN and CDR2 SYDVKM. The CDR3 length is 14 residues. V dropped 7 bases and J dropped 7; count of bases not matched to a gene: 5. The CDR3: CASTGQGAGGELFF. CDR3 in DNA: TGTGCCAGCACCGGACAGGGGGCGGGCGGGGAGCTGTTTTTT.

V usage is TRBV19 and J usage is TRBJ2-1, with 13 bases fitting TRBD2. Trimming removed 5 bases from V and 5 bases from J; junction bases left unmatched: 3. CDR1 is LNHDA and CDR2 is SQIVND in the germline V gene (reference sequence). This CDR3 has 15 residues. CDR3 nucleotides: TGTGCCAGTAGTGGGGGACTAGCGGGAAACAATGAGCAGTTCTTC. Amino acid sequence: CASSGGLAGNNEQFF.

This clone has more than one count but fewer than ten. The chain has TRBV30 and TRBJ2-3; 7 bases align to TRBD1. The CDR3 spans 14 residues. Germline V lookup: CDR1 GTSNPN, CDR2 SVGIG (reference sequence). V trimming: 8 bases; J trimming: 0 bases; junction bases outside the gene matches: 8. The CDR3 region is CAREQGRSTDTQYF. CDR3 sequence (DNA): TGTGCCCGGGAACAGGGGCGAAGCACAGATACGCAGTATTTT. The entire variable domain, with the rest obtained from reference TRBV30 and TRBJ2-3, is as follows: SQTIHQWPATLVQPVGSPLSLECTVEGTSNPNLYWYRQAAGRGLQLLFYSVGIGQISSEVPQNLSASRPQDRQFILSSKKLLLSDSGFYLCAREQGRSTDTQYFGPGTRLTVL.

The V call is TRBV30, the J call TRBJ1-1; tentative D call: TRBD1 (6 bases). From germline, CDR1 is GTSNPN and CDR2 SVGIG (reference sequence). This CDR3 spans 11 amino acids. Trimming took 8 bases from V and 4 from J, leaving 11 bases between them. The CDR3 DNA reads TGTGCCGGACAGCAGAGCACTGAAGCTTTCTTT. Translating gives CAGQQSTEAFF.

This rearrangement joins TRBV6-5 to TRBJ1-1, with D possibly being TRBD1 (5 bases). V dropped 3 bases and J dropped 1 base, with 9 bases sitting between them. Germline CDR1 is MNHEY and CDR2 is SVGAGI. The CDR3 loop spans 14 amino acids. The CDR3 is CASSYQDRNTEAFF. In nucleotides, the CDR3 is TGTGCCAGCAGTTATCAAGACAGGAACACTGAAGCTTTCTTT.

A word on this clone: The same CDR3 is also encoded by other DNA sequences in this sample. This chain joins TRBV11-3 and TRBJ1-3; D is unclear. With 5 bases removed from V and 1 base from J, the gap between germline ends came to 9 bases. This CDR3 comprises 14 residues. CDR1 is SGHNT, CDR2 YENEEA, per germline. The CDR3 DNA is TGTGCCAGCAGCCTCCCGGGATCTGGAAACACCATATATTTT. Translating it yields CASSLPGSGNTIYF.

The chain carries TRBV25-1 and TRBJ1-1; D may be TRBD1 (5 bases). The germline V gene encodes CDR1 MGHDK and CDR2 SYGVNS. V was clipped by 6 bases and J by 4 bases, with 15 bases between them. This CDR3 comprises 14 residues. DNA for the CDR3: TGTGCCAGCAGGTTTGGTGGGGGGAGCACTGAAGCTTTCTTT. Its protein is CASRFGGGSTEAFF.

The chain is built from TRBV28 and TRBJ2-1; maybe TRBD1 (6 bases). Germline CDR1 MDHEN, CDR2 SYDVKM. Between the trimmed V and J ends, which lost 5 bases and 9 bases, there was a span of 17 bases. CDR3 size: 14 residues. The CDR3 sequence: CASSGFTGMPEQFF. In DNA form, the CDR3 reads TGTGCCAGCAGTGGGTTCACAGGGATGCCTGAGCAGTTCTTC. The whole variable domain, remainder taken from reference TRBV28 and TRBJ2-1, is DVKVTQSSRYLVKRTGEKVFLECVQDMDHENMFWYRQDPGLGLRLIYFSYDVKMKEKGDIPEGYSVSREKKERFSLILESASTNQTSMYLCASSGFTGMPEQFFGPGTRLTVL.

This rearrangement joins TRBV7-3 to TRBJ2-7; perhaps TRBD2 as D (5 bases). The CDR3 totals 13 residues. Germline-derived CDR1 and CDR2 are SGHTA and FQGTGA. V was cut by 2 bases and J by 6 bases, with 11 bases left in between. For the CDR3, the DNA is TGTGCCAGCAGCTTAGTGGCAGAGGGCGAGCAGTACTTC. Its protein product is CASSLVAEGEQYF. Full variable domain (rest looked up from reference TRBV7-3 and TRBJ2-7): GAGVSQTPSNKVTEKGKYVELRCDPISGHTALYWYRQSLGQGPEFLIYFQGTGAADDSGLPNDRFFAVRPEGSVSTLKIQRTERGDSAVYLCASSLVAEGEQYFGPGTRLTVT.